These 28 T cell receptor beta chains share one sample of origin, sequenced in a study of T cells expressing NK-cell markers. TCRdb reprocessed the 5' RACE reads, with one entry per CDR3 protein and no DNA. The table for this sample gives 450,000 to 600,000 distinct CDR3 sequences. The sample taken for sequencing was blood T cells: a sorted CD56 or NKG2C T cell subset, CD4+ or CD8+ T cells, or bulk PBMC T cells (not recorded which). The receptor set was obtained from a man between 18 and 35 years old in good health.

The V call is TRBV18, the J call TRBJ2-3; checking the TCRdb D call of TRBD2 is not possible without DNA. The CDR3 spans 15 residues. Germline assignment: CDR1 KGHSH and CDR2 LQKENI. This CDR3 is CASSRQRGSTDTQYF.

The chain links TRBV12-3 or TRBV12-4 to TRBJ1-1; TCRdb selects TRBD1, and the lack of DNA leaves this call unchecked. The CDR3 is 12 amino acids. The CDR3 is CASSRDHTEAFF.

The chain couples TRBV20-1 to TRBJ1-6. The CDR3 runs 15 residues. The germline gives CDR1 DFQATT, CDR2 SNEGSKA (reference sequence). The CDR3 spells CSAIIRAGPTSPLHF.

The chain carries TRBV12-3 or TRBV12-4 and TRBJ2-7; TCRdb names TRBD1, which stays unverified in the absence of DNA. The CDR3 is 11 residues long. CDR3 amino acids: CASRDTYEQYF.

This chain connects TRBV6-2 or TRBV6-3 to TRBJ2-5; TCRdb's assignment of TRBD1 cannot be checked, as there is no DNA. The germline V gene encodes CDR1 MNHEY and CDR2 SVGEGT. This CDR3 contains 15 residues. The CDR3 reads CASSYYLTDQETQYF.

CDR3 region: CATSRGGSVNEQFF. This chain links TRBV15 with TRBJ2-1; TCRdb reports TRBD2, a call that lacks DNA to check it against. The CDR3 consists of 14 residues. CDR1 is LNHNV, CDR2 YYDKDF, per germline (reference sequence).

The chain has TRBV14 and TRBJ1-4; TCRdb's D call of TRBD1 is untestable without DNA. Germline assignment: CDR1 SGHDN and CDR2 FVKESK. This CDR3 has 15 amino acids. CDR3 in amino acids: CASSQDWGNGEKLFF. The whole variable domain, remainder taken from reference TRBV14 and TRBJ1-4, is EAGVTQFPSHSVIEKGQTVTLRCDPISGHDNLYWYRRVMGKEIKFLLHFVKESKQDESGMPNNRFLAERTGGTYSTLKVQPAELEDSGVYFCASSQDWGNGEKLFFGSGTQLSVL.

The chain has TRBV7-9 and TRBJ1-4; TCRdb proposes TRBD1, but this gene call is untestable without DNA. The germline V gene encodes CDR1 SEHNR and CDR2 FQNEAQ (reference sequence). The CDR3 runs 15 residues. The chain's CDR3 is CASSPLTGGGEKLFF.

The chain uses TRBV10-3 and TRBJ2-1; absent DNA, TCRdb's TRBD2 call cannot be checked. Germline CDR1 reads ENHRY; CDR2 reads SYGVKD. This CDR3 has 13 amino acids. CDR3 amino acids: CAIIAEPNNEQFF.

The V and J genes are TRBV30 and TRBJ2-4. The CDR3 spans 13 residues. Germline V gene data show CDR1 as GTSNPN and CDR2 as SVGIG (reference sequence). The CDR3 here is CAWKRLAQNIQYF.

The rearrangement joins TRBV27 to TRBJ1-2; TCRdb proposes TRBD1, but this gene call is untestable without DNA. CDR3 size: 13 residues. Germline-derived CDR1 and CDR2 are MNHEY and SMNVEV (reference sequence). CDR3 in amino acids: CASSRGQTLGYTF.

The chain carries TRBV12-3 or TRBV12-4 and TRBJ1-6; TCRdb indicates TRBD1, and absent DNA this call remains unverified. The CDR3 sequence is 14 residues long. CDR3 amino acids: CASSPTGHYSPLHF.

V is TRBV24-1 and J is TRBJ2-2; TCRdb lists TRBD1, though no DNA is available to test this call. From germline, CDR1 is KGHDR and CDR2 SFDVKD. The CDR3 totals 18 residues. The CDR3 loop is CATSDPRQGEANTGELFF.

This sequence joins TRBV30 and TRBJ1-1. The CDR3 totals 14 residues. CDR1 and CDR2 from the germline V gene are GTSNPN and SVGIG (reference sequence). CDR3 sequence: CAWSVQGSNTEAFF.

The CDR3 protein is CSARAHGSYYEQYF. The chain combines TRBV20-1 with TRBJ2-7. The CDR3 has 14 residues. Germline V lookup: CDR1 DFQATT, CDR2 SNEGSKA (reference sequence).

The genes are TRBV4-1 and TRBJ1-5. Per germline, CDR1 MGHRA and CDR2 YSYEKL. The CDR3 sequence is 17 residues long. The CDR3 sequence is CASSQDEAPEFNQPQHF.

The chain is built from TRBV28 and TRBJ2-2; TCRdb returns TRBD1, unconfirmable since there is no DNA. Germline CDR1 and CDR2: MDHEN and SYDVKM. This CDR3 region has 14 residues. The CDR3 sequence: CASSFAGGGGELFF.

This rearrangement joins TRBV12-3 or TRBV12-4 to TRBJ2-2; as DNA is missing, the TRBD1 call by TCRdb cannot be tested. This CDR3 comprises 17 residues. CDR3 residues: CASSLDMGGARTGELFF.

This chain connects TRBV12-5 to TRBJ2-1; there is no DNA to check the TCRdb D call of TRBD1. From germline, CDR1 is LGHNT and CDR2 FRNRAP. CDR3 length: 12 residues. CDR3 sequence reads: CASGPGGQEQFF.

This chain uses TRBV29-1 with TRBJ2-1; checking the TCRdb D call of TRBD1 is not possible without DNA. Per germline, CDR1 SQVTM and CDR2 ANQGSEA. This CDR3 is built from 13 residues. CDR3 residues: CSVEDRAYNEQFF.

The rearrangement uses TRBV28 and TRBJ1-4; as DNA is missing, the TRBD1 call by TCRdb cannot be tested. From germline, CDR1 is MDHEN and CDR2 SYDVKM. The CDR3 contains 14 residues. CDR3 sequence reads: CASSPGPGFGKLFF.

This rearrangement joins TRBV7-6 to TRBJ1-6. The CDR3 runs to 15 residues. CDR1 and CDR2 (germline): SGHVS, FNYEAQ. The CDR3 here is CASSLGAGNNSPLHF.

V is TRBV7-6 and J is TRBJ2-7; without DNA, the TCRdb call of TRBD2 cannot be checked. The CDR3 loop spans 16 amino acids. Germline CDR1 SGHVS, CDR2 FNYEAQ. CDR3 loop: CASSLESSGSVYEQYF.

The genes are TRBV11-3 and TRBJ1-5; TCRdb's D call of TRBD1 is untestable without DNA. CDR1 and CDR2 from the germline V gene are SGHNT and YENEEA. The length of the CDR3 is 18 residues. The chain's CDR3 is CASSLGVRTGISNQPQHF.

This chain uses TRBV20-1 with TRBJ1-5. Germline CDR1 and CDR2: DFQATT and SNEGSKA (reference sequence). The CDR3 is 15 amino acids. CDR3 loop: CSARGEGVGNQPQHF.

The V gene is TRBV18, the J gene TRBJ2-5. The CDR3 totals 14 residues. Germline loops: CDR1 KGHSH, CDR2 LQKENI. The CDR3 sequence is CASSLSRYQETQYF.

The V call is TRBV15, the J call TRBJ2-4; with no DNA, the TCRdb D assignment of TRBD1 cannot be verified. Germline V gene lookup returns CDR1 LNHNV and CDR2 YYDKDF (reference sequence). This CDR3 spans 12 amino acids. The CDR3 region is CATSRALSGKYF.

The chain couples TRBV20-1 to TRBJ2-1; TCRdb calls TRBD2, which cannot be checked without DNA. The V gene's germline CDR1 is DFQATT and CDR2 SNEGSKA (reference sequence). This CDR3 is 14 amino acids long. CDR3 sequence: CSVRDSRAYNEQFF.